These T cell receptor beta chains were read from a single sample in a study of CD8 T cells in ankylosing spondylitis. TCRdb reprocessed the 5' RACE reads with MiXCR, giving one entry per CDR3 protein. This sample yields roughly 450,000 distinct CDR3 sequences, of which 20% to 30% are seen a single time; about 0.9% belongs to the top ten. Sequenced material: blood, either unsorted or a sorted T cell fraction (not recorded which). The receptors come from a male donor with ankylosing spondylitis. Both conserved end residues are part of each CDR3. A D gene is named only where the DNA matches it firmly. The size entry is marked missing in some rows and otherwise reads once, few, many or a size class.

V gene: TRBV5-5
clone size: .
D gene: .
J gene: TRBJ2-5
CDR3 DNA: TGTGCCAGCAGCCGAGGACTCCCGGGGGTAGAGACCCAGTACTTC
CDR3 protein: CASSRGLPGVETQYF

V gene: TRBV29-1
clone size: .
D gene: .
J gene: TRBJ2-4
CDR3 DNA: TGCAGCGTTGACGTACGGGGGGCGGAAAACATTCAGTACTTC
CDR3 protein: CSVDVRGAENIQYF

V gene: TRBV24-1
clone size: few
D gene: .
J gene: TRBJ2-1
CDR3 DNA: TGTGCCACCAGTGATTCGAGGGTCTTGGGGGAGCAGTTCTTC
CDR3 protein: CATSDSRVLGEQFF

V gene: TRBV3-1
clone size: few
D gene: TRBD2
J gene: TRBJ2-5
CDR3 DNA: TGTGCCAGCAGCCAAGCTAGCGGGGACGGAGAGACCCAGTACTTC
CDR3 protein: CASSQASGDGETQYF

V gene: TRBV20-1
clone size: .
D gene: TRBD2
J gene: TRBJ2-1
CDR3 DNA: TGCAGTGCTTACTCCCCCCCTACTAGCGCCGAGCAGTTCTTC
CDR3 protein: CSAYSPPTSAEQFF

V gene: TRBV15
clone size: .
D gene: TRBD1
J gene: TRBJ1-1
CDR3 DNA: TGTGCCACCAGCAGGGGACAGGGGAACACTGAAGCTTTCTTT
CDR3 protein: CATSRGQGNTEAFF

V gene: TRBV12-3/TRBV12-4
clone size: few
D gene: .
J gene: TRBJ2-2
CDR3 DNA: TGTGCCAGCAGTCCAACAAGGTCCGGGGAGCTGTTTTTT
CDR3 protein: CASSPTRSGELFF

V gene: TRBV20-1
clone size: .
D gene: .
J gene: TRBJ1-1
CDR3 DNA: TGCAGTGCTCTCCCCGCAGGGTTGAACACTGAAGCTTTCTTT
CDR3 protein: CSALPAGLNTEAFF

V gene: TRBV6-1
clone size: .
D gene: TRBD2
J gene: TRBJ2-1
CDR3 DNA: TGTGCCAGCAGTGGACTAGCGGGAGAGATGAATGAGCAGTTCTTC
CDR3 protein: CASSGLAGEMNEQFF

V gene: TRBV24-1
clone size: .
D gene: .
J gene: TRBJ2-7
CDR3 DNA: TGTGCCACCAGTGCAGGGCCTACCTACGAGCAGTACTTC
CDR3 protein: CATSAGPTYEQYF

V gene: TRBV12-3/TRBV12-4
clone size: few
D gene: .
J gene: TRBJ1-1
CDR3 DNA: TGTGCCAGCAGGGCCGGACGAGGGGGATTCGTCACTGAAGCTTTCTTT
CDR3 protein: CASRAGRGGFVTEAFF

V gene: TRBV7-2
clone size: .
D gene: .
J gene: TRBJ2-3
CDR3 DNA: TGTGCCAGCAGCTTAGGGGCTCTTTGGACAGATACGCAGTATTTT
CDR3 protein: CASSLGALWTDTQYF

V gene: TRBV24-1
clone size: .
D gene: TRBD1
J gene: TRBJ2-5
CDR3 DNA: TGTGCCACCAGTGATTTGTGGGATACAGGGGAAGAGACCCAGTACTTC
CDR3 protein: CATSDLWDTGEETQYF

V gene: TRBV10-3
clone size: .
D gene: .
J gene: TRBJ1-1
CDR3 DNA: TGTGCCATCAGTGAATTGGGGACGGGAAACACTGAAGCTTTCTTT
CDR3 protein: CAISELGTGNTEAFF

V gene: TRBV3-1
clone size: .
D gene: .
J gene: TRBJ2-3
CDR3 DNA: TGTGCCAGCAGCCAATCGGTCCAGGGAGAGACAGATACGCAGTATTTT
CDR3 protein: CASSQSVQGETDTQYF

V gene: TRBV3-1
clone size: .
D gene: .
J gene: TRBJ1-4
CDR3 DNA: TGTGCCAGCAGCCAGACATTAGCAACTAATGAAAAACTGTTTTTT
CDR3 protein: CASSQTLATNEKLFF

V gene: TRBV20-1
clone size: .
D gene: .
J gene: TRBJ2-1
CDR3 DNA: TGCAGTGCTAGTGACAGTCTGTATGAGCAGTTCTTC
CDR3 protein: CSASDSLYEQFF

V gene: TRBV20-1
clone size: .
D gene: TRBD2
J gene: TRBJ2-1
CDR3 DNA: TGCAGTGCTTGGACTAGCGGGAGGAATGAGCAGTTCTTC
CDR3 protein: CSAWTSGRNEQFF

V gene: TRBV29-1
clone size: .
D gene: .
J gene: TRBJ2-1
CDR3 DNA: TGCAGCGTGAAAAAACAAGGGCTCAATGAGCAGTTCTTC
CDR3 protein: CSVKKQGLNEQFF

V gene: TRBV7-9
clone size: few
D gene: .
J gene: TRBJ2-2
CDR3 DNA: TGTGCCAGCAGCTTCCGGGACTTACGGAACACCGGGGAGCTGTTTTTT
CDR3 protein: CASSFRDLRNTGELFF

V gene: TRBV6-1
clone size: few
D gene: .
J gene: TRBJ1-5
CDR3 DNA: TGTGCCAGCAGTGAACCCCCGGGAACCCCCAATCAGCCCCAGCATTTT
CDR3 protein: CASSEPPGTPNQPQHF

V gene: TRBV18
clone size: few
D gene: TRBD2
J gene: TRBJ2-1
CDR3 DNA: TGTGCCAGCTCATCCCAGCGGGAGGAGCAGTTCTTC
CDR3 protein: CASSSQREEQFF

V gene: TRBV19
clone size: .
D gene: .
J gene: TRBJ2-1
CDR3 DNA: TGTGCCAGTAGCAGGACTATCTCTATATACAATGAGCAGTTCTTC
CDR3 protein: CASSRTISIYNEQFF

V gene: TRBV5-1
clone size: .
D gene: TRBD1
J gene: TRBJ1-3
CDR3 DNA: TGCGCCAGCAGCCCACAGGGGAGTGTCAACACCATATATTTT
CDR3 protein: CASSPQGSVNTIYF

V gene: TRBV12-3/TRBV12-4
clone size: .
D gene: .
J gene: TRBJ1-4
CDR3 DNA: TGTGCCAGCAGTCCCTTAGGGACCGTGGAAGAAAAACTGTTTTTT
CDR3 protein: CASSPLGTVEEKLFF

V gene: TRBV30
clone size: .
D gene: TRBD1
J gene: TRBJ2-7
CDR3 DNA: TGTGCCTCCGGGACAGGAGCCTACGAGCAGTACTTC
CDR3 protein: CASGTGAYEQYF

V gene: TRBV11-1
clone size: few
D gene: .
J gene: TRBJ1-3
CDR3 DNA: TGTGCCAGCAGCTTCGGCAGAAGCTCTGGAAACACCATATATTTT
CDR3 protein: CASSFGRSSGNTIYF

V gene: TRBV27
clone size: few
D gene: TRBD1
J gene: TRBJ2-5
CDR3 DNA: TGTGCCAGCAGAGTAGGGACAGGGCTAGAGACCCAGTACTTC
CDR3 protein: CASRVGTGLETQYF

V gene: TRBV15
clone size: few
D gene: .
J gene: TRBJ1-6
CDR3 DNA: TGTGCCACCAGTCCGTCCAGGGGTGCTAATTCACCCCTCCACTTT
CDR3 protein: CATSPSRGANSPLHF

V gene: TRBV11-2
clone size: .
D gene: .
J gene: TRBJ1-2
CDR3 DNA: TGTGCCAGCAGCTTAGGGGACATCTTCTCCTATGGCTACACCTTC
CDR3 protein: CASSLGDIFSYGYTF

V gene: TRBV6-6
clone size: .
D gene: .
J gene: TRBJ2-3
CDR3 DNA: TGTGCCAGCAGAACAGATGGCACAGATACGCAGTATTTT
CDR3 protein: CASRTDGTDTQYF

V gene: TRBV5-1
clone size: few
D gene: .
J gene: TRBJ2-7
CDR3 DNA: TGCGCCAGCAGACCCGACTCCTACGAGCAGTACTTC
CDR3 protein: CASRPDSYEQYF

V gene: TRBV11-2
clone size: few
D gene: TRBD2
J gene: TRBJ2-3
CDR3 DNA: TGTGCCAGCAGCCGCGGGACTAGCGGTCCATCTAGCACAGATACGCAGTATTTT
CDR3 protein: CASSRGTSGPSSTDTQYF

V gene: TRBV7-9
clone size: .
D gene: .
J gene: TRBJ1-2
CDR3 DNA: TGTGCCAGCAGCGTAATCCGGGAACCATGGGGCTACACCTTC
CDR3 protein: CASSVIREPWGYTF

V gene: TRBV9
clone size: few
D gene: .
J gene: TRBJ2-5
CDR3 DNA: TGTGCCAGCAGCGTAGATAGTAGGGAGACCCAGTACTTC
CDR3 protein: CASSVDSRETQYF

V gene: TRBV27
clone size: .
D gene: TRBD2
J gene: TRBJ2-7
CDR3 DNA: TGTGCCAGCAGTTCCGGGGACTCCCGGACTAGCCGGAGGTACGAGCAGTACTTC
CDR3 protein: CASSSGDSRTSRRYEQYF

V gene: TRBV6-1
clone size: .
D gene: .
J gene: TRBJ2-7
CDR3 DNA: TGTGCCAGCCGCCTAGGGGGGCAGGGGTACTACGAGCAGTACTTC
CDR3 protein: CASRLGGQGYYEQYF

V gene: TRBV3-1
clone size: many
D gene: TRBD2
J gene: TRBJ2-7
CDR3 DNA: TGTGCCAGCAGCCTATCTAGCGGGAGGGGCGAGCAGTACTTC
CDR3 protein: CASSLSSGRGEQYF

V gene: TRBV7-2
clone size: few
D gene: .
J gene: TRBJ2-3
CDR3 DNA: TGTGCCAGCAGCCACGGCCCCCGGGAGTCGTATACGCAGTATTTT
CDR3 protein: CASSHGPRESYTQYF

V gene: TRBV27
clone size: few
D gene: TRBD1
J gene: TRBJ1-2
CDR3 DNA: TGTGCCAGCAGTCTACAGGGGTTTCCCGTGTATGGCTACACCTTC
CDR3 protein: CASSLQGFPVYGYTF

V gene: TRBV3-1
clone size: few
D gene: .
J gene: TRBJ1-2
CDR3 DNA: TGTGCCAGCAGCCCGATACCCAACTATGGCTACACCTTC
CDR3 protein: CASSPIPNYGYTF

V gene: TRBV20-1
clone size: many
D gene: TRBD1
J gene: TRBJ1-2
CDR3 DNA: TGCAGTGCCATAGAGATGGACAGGGGAAGCTATGGCTACACCTTC
CDR3 protein: CSAIEMDRGSYGYTF

V gene: TRBV5-1
clone size: .
D gene: .
J gene: TRBJ2-1
CDR3 DNA: TGCGCCAGCAGTTCTCGCTCCTCCTACAATGAGCAGTTCTTC
CDR3 protein: CASSSRSSYNEQFF

V gene: TRBV27
clone size: few
D gene: TRBD1
J gene: TRBJ2-1
CDR3 DNA: TGTGCCAGCAGTTTAAACAGGGGCACGAGGAACAATGAGCAGTTCTTC
CDR3 protein: CASSLNRGTRNNEQFF

V gene: TRBV29-1
clone size: few
D gene: .
J gene: TRBJ2-7
CDR3 DNA: TGCAGCGTTGCCCGGGACCCCCGCCCCCTCGAGCAGTACTTC
CDR3 protein: CSVARDPRPLEQYF

V gene: TRBV27
clone size: .
D gene: .
J gene: TRBJ1-1
CDR3 DNA: TGTGCCAGCAGTTCGACTGGGTGGGGGATGAACACTGAAGCTTTCTTT
CDR3 protein: CASSSTGWGMNTEAFF

V gene: TRBV12-3/TRBV12-4
clone size: .
D gene: .
J gene: TRBJ2-7
CDR3 DNA: TGTGCCAGCAGTTTATCTCTGCTCGACGAGCAGTACTTC
CDR3 protein: CASSLSLLDEQYF

V gene: TRBV6-1
clone size: few
D gene: .
J gene: TRBJ2-5
CDR3 DNA: TGTGCCAGCAGGCTGGATACAGGCCAAGAGACCCAGTACTTC
CDR3 protein: CASRLDTGQETQYF

V gene: TRBV20-1
clone size: few
D gene: .
J gene: TRBJ2-1
CDR3 DNA: TGCAGTGCTAGGGGGCGGATAGCGAGTTCCAATGAGCAGTTCTTC
CDR3 protein: CSARGRIASSNEQFF

V gene: TRBV5-1
clone size: .
D gene: .
J gene: TRBJ2-5
CDR3 DNA: TGCGCCAGCAGCTTAGGTTCAGGGGTTCAAGAGACCCAGTACTTC
CDR3 protein: CASSLGSGVQETQYF

V gene: TRBV3-1
clone size: .
D gene: .
J gene: TRBJ2-1
CDR3 DNA: TGTGCCAGCAGCCAAGGGGGGCTGGTCCATGAGCAGTTCTTC
CDR3 protein: CASSQGGLVHEQFF

V gene: TRBV20-1
clone size: few
D gene: .
J gene: TRBJ1-2
CDR3 DNA: TGCAGTGCCGGGAGTGGGTATGGCTACACCTTC
CDR3 protein: CSAGSGYGYTF

V gene: TRBV20-1
clone size: .
D gene: .
J gene: TRBJ2-5
CDR3 DNA: TGCAGTGCCACTTTCGGTGCGGGCCAAGAGACCCAGTACTTC
CDR3 protein: CSATFGAGQETQYF

V gene: TRBV5-1
clone size: few
D gene: .
J gene: TRBJ2-3
CDR3 DNA: TGCGCCAGCAGCCCCCAAGGGACTCCGAGGGAGACGCAGTATTTT
CDR3 protein: CASSPQGTPRETQYF

V gene: TRBV10-3
clone size: .
D gene: .
J gene: TRBJ2-7
CDR3 DNA: TGTGCCATCAGTGAGGGTGATAGCGGAGGTCGGCAGTACTTC
CDR3 protein: CAISEGDSGGRQYF